This is a list of T cell receptor beta chains from one sample in a study of CD8 T cells in ankylosing spondylitis. TCRdb processed the 5' RACE reads anew with MiXCR; each CDR3 protein has one entry. The sample holds 650,000 to 800,000 distinct CDR3 sequences, roughly 19% seen once. The material sequenced was blood, either unsorted or a sorted T cell fraction (not recorded which). All receptors come from a male donor with ankylosing spondylitis. Each CDR3 is given with its conserved first and last residue.

CASSIGSPNSPLHF	TRBV19	TRBJ1-6	14
CASSLILGAYTEAFF	TRBV7-6	TRBJ1-1	15
CASSEAGQYNEQFF	TRBV2	TRBJ2-1	14
CASSQGAGTEAFF	TRBV4-1	TRBJ1-1	13
CASSLNPELRDFSEQFF	TRBV7-7	TRBJ2-1	17
CASRPSLAVGELFF	TRBV12-3/TRBV12-4	TRBJ2-2	14
CASATSGNPDTQYF	TRBV9	TRBJ2-3	14
CAIRGTGTSYEQYF	TRBV10-3	TRBJ2-7	14
CASKAGRTNEKLFF	TRBV2	TRBJ1-4	14
CSARVRRGPDYEQYF	TRBV20-1	TRBJ2-7	15
CSAKGTGVTDTQYF	TRBV29-1	TRBJ2-3	14
CASRTTQGTGNTIYF	TRBV6-1	TRBJ1-3	15
CASSYHSRSGTDGYTF	TRBV6-5	TRBJ1-2	16
CASSPWDGSYEQYF	TRBV5-1	TRBJ2-7	14
CASSPKPGTEAFF	TRBV5-1	TRBJ1-1	13
CSVRDTDIYF	TRBV29-1	TRBJ1-3	10
CASSYYRDGSYTF	TRBV6-5	TRBJ1-2	13
CASSDRGEGGNTEAFF	TRBV6-1	TRBJ1-1	16
CASSLGDRPAQETQYF	TRBV12-3/TRBV12-4	TRBJ2-5	16
CASSLRARDRANTGELFF	TRBV5-1	TRBJ2-2	18
CASSLIGDSIQYF	TRBV7-8	TRBJ2-4	13
CAWSVGTGNGYTF	TRBV30	TRBJ1-2	13
CASSPPVGTGNNEQFF	TRBV7-9	TRBJ2-1	16
CASSLVLETGVAGPNVLTF	TRBV11-1	TRBJ2-6	19
CSVLDRDGEQYF	TRBV29-1	TRBJ2-7	12
CASSQSTGNEQFF	TRBV4-3	TRBJ2-1	13
CATSRESSNTEAFF	TRBV15	TRBJ1-1	14
CAISEVGLGNQPQHF	TRBV10-3	TRBJ1-5	15
CSARDRLAGGLEQFF	TRBV20-1	TRBJ2-1	15
CASSQSPGTSGSNEQFF	TRBV4-1	TRBJ2-1	17
CASSLVAGSYEQYF	TRBV5-5	TRBJ2-7	14
CASSDDWVLTEAFF	TRBV2	TRBJ1-1	14
CSARHPAGGSYNEQFF	TRBV20-1	TRBJ2-1	16
CSARDELAGVRETQYF	TRBV20-1	TRBJ2-5	16